This paragraph reports one T cell receptor beta chain. Its antigen remains unknown. Germline V gives CDR1 LNHDA, CDR2 SQIVND (reference sequence). The V and J ends lost 1 base and 9 bases, in that order; junction bases with no gene match: 8. This CDR3 is 16 amino acids long. The data were obtained in a study of T cell responses to AZD1222 COVID-19 vaccine. Points from the study as a whole: Only six or seven AZD1222 recipients tested seropositive at baseline. Possibly, clonal diversity was underestimated; donors were largely white British and included more females.

The protocol was immunoSEQ multiplex PCR, while the TCRdb copy is restricted to in-frame clones and leaves out a portion. The sample lists approximately 100,000 clones, over 75% occurring once. This TCR was sampled from an adult who received the AZD1222 COVID-19 vaccine. The gene calls are TRBV19 and TRBJ1-6; TRBD1 aligns across 8 bases. The sequences come from peripheral blood, collected 28 days after the second AZD1222 dose. Here the CDR3 reads CASSIAGQGVSSPLHF. As DNA, the CDR3 is TGTGCCAGTAGTATAGCCGGACAGGGAGTAAGTTCACCCCTCCACTTT.